The 30 T cell receptor beta chains below all came from one sample that was sequenced in a study of CXCR4 blockade with PD-1 therapy in pancreatic cancer. The protocol was immunoSEQ multiplex PCR, while the TCRdb copy is restricted to in-frame clones and leaves out a portion. The table records about 8,900 clones, around 50% of them present only once. Sequenced input: tumor tissue. These receptors came from a human donor with pancreatic ductal adenocarcinoma.

Only a few counts were recorded for this clone. The chain is built from TRBV5-1 and TRBJ2-2; D unclear. The length of the CDR3 is 15 residues. The V gene lost 0 bases and the J gene lost 7 bases, with 13 bases spanning the gap. Germline CDR1 SGHRS, CDR2 YFSETQ. The CDR3 sequence is CASSLDPPVIGELFF. The CDR3 DNA reads TGCGCCAGCAGCTTGGACCCTCCTGTCATCGGGGAGCTGTTTTTT.

V is TRBV28 and J is TRBJ2-1; D is ambiguous. The CDR3 runs to 14 residues. The V gene lost 5 bases and the J gene lost 6 bases, with 14 bases spanning the gap. Germline-derived CDR1 and CDR2 are MDHEN and SYDVKM. The CDR3 protein is CASSPALEINEQFF. The CDR3 DNA sequence: TGTGCCAGCAGTCCCGCGTTAGAGATCAATGAGCAGTTCTTC.

The chain combines TRBV28 with TRBJ1-5; possible D gene TRBD1, 5 bases. The V end was cut by 6 bases, the J end by 2 bases, with 11 bases between. Germline-derived CDR1 and CDR2 are MDHEN and SYDVKM. The CDR3 consists of 14 residues. DNA of the CDR3: TGTGCCAGCAGACTACTGGGGGGCAATCAGCCCCAGCATTTT. Translation gives CASRLLGGNQPQHF. The full variable domain, in which reference TRBV28 and TRBJ1-5 provide the parts outside the CDR3, is DVKVTQSSRYLVKRTGEKVFLECVQDMDHENMFWYRQDPGLGLRLIYFSYDVKMKEKGDIPEGYSVSREKKERFSLILESASTNQTSMYLCASRLLGGNQPQHFGDGTRLSIL.

This clone was observed a handful of times. This chain joins TRBV11-3 and TRBJ1-6; D is possibly TRBD1 (6 bases). The CDR3 spans 14 residues. The V gene lost 5 bases and the J gene lost 10 bases, with 15 bases spanning the gap. Germline loops: CDR1 SGHNT, CDR2 YENEEA. This CDR3 is CASSPQGFQSPLHF. The CDR3 nucleotides read TGTGCCAGCAGCCCTCAGGGGTTCCAGTCACCCCTCCACTTT.

This clone was seen more than once but under ten times. The chain couples TRBV7-5 to TRBJ2-7. TRBV7-5 is listed as a pseudogene. The CDR3 loop spans 14 amino acids. This chain's CDR3 is CASSWGAREYEQYF. In DNA, the CDR3 is TGTGCCAGCAGCTGGGGAGCCAGGGAGTACGAGCAGTACTTC.

As for this clone: The junction shows a germline mismatch at one end, possibly a read error. The rearrangement uses TRBV25-1 and TRBJ1-2; 7 nucleotides align to TRBD1. This CDR3 is built from 13 residues. Germline CDR1 reads MGHDK; CDR2 reads SYGVNS. The CDR3 region has the DNA TGTGCTAGCAGGGGGACGGGGGGCATTGGCTACACCTTC. Residues: CASRGTGGIGYTF.

This chain connects TRBV6-8 to TRBJ1-1; 7 nucleotides agree with TRBD1. The CDR3 has 17 residues. V was clipped by 2 bases and J by 4 bases; unmatched bases: 13. The germline V gene encodes CDR1 MNHGY and CDR2 SAAAGT. The chain's CDR3 is CASSYRTGARGGTEAFF. CDR3 DNA sequence: TGTGCCAGCAGTTACAGGACAGGAGCCCGCGGAGGCACTGAAGCTTTCTTT.

This clone was detected once. For the CDR3, the DNA is TGTGCCAGTAGTATAGACCAGACAGAAAGGAATTCACCCCTCCACTTT. This sequence encodes CASSIDQTERNSPLHF. The chain is built from TRBV19 and TRBJ1-6; possibly TRBD1 for D (5 bases). Germline values: CDR1 LNHDA, CDR2 SQIVND (reference sequence). The CDR3 is 16 amino acids. V lost 0 bases, J lost 7 bases, and 13 bases lay in between. Full variable domain (rest looked up from reference TRBV19 and TRBJ1-6): DGGITQSPKYLFRKEGQNVTLSCEQNLNHDAMYWYRQDPGQGLRLIYYSQIVNDFQKGDIAEGYSVSREKKESFPLTVTSAQKNPTAFYLCASSIDQTERNSPLHFGNGTRLTVT.

The chain has TRBV15 and TRBJ1-3; the D is unclear. This CDR3 comprises 14 residues. Germline assignment: CDR1 LNHNV and CDR2 YYDKDF (reference sequence). V was trimmed by 1 base and J by 4 bases, leaving 8 bases between them. CDR3: CATSRGGEGNTIYF. CDR3 nucleotide sequence: TGTGCCACCAGCAGAGGAGGCGAGGGAAACACCATATATTTT.

The gene calls are TRBV19 and TRBJ1-1, with a weak D call TRBD1 (6 bases). From germline, CDR1 is LNHDA and CDR2 SQIVND (reference sequence). Trimming left V 5 bases short and J 4 bases short, with 11 bases between. This CDR3 has 13 residues. The CDR3: CASSADRSTEAFF. The CDR3 coding sequence is TGTGCCAGTAGTGCCGACAGGAGCACTGAAGCTTTCTTT.

The chain has TRBV28 and TRBJ2-3; D possibly matches TRBD1 or TRBD2 (6 bases each). Germline V gives CDR1 MDHEN, CDR2 SYDVKM. This CDR3 region has 13 residues. Between the trimmed V and J ends, which lost 7 bases and 3 bases, there was a span of 11 bases. In DNA form, the CDR3 reads TGTGCCAGCACCGAAGGGGGGACAGATACGCAGTATTTT. The encoded protein is CASTEGGTDTQYF.

This chain joins TRBV14 and TRBJ1-1; D remains unclear. Germline CDR1 reads SGHDN; CDR2 reads FVKESK. V was pared by 5 bases and J by 3 bases, with 10 bases between. The CDR3 covers 13 residues. CDR3 loop: CASSNTADTEAFF. For the CDR3, the DNA is TGTGCCAGCAGCAACACGGCGGACACTGAAGCTTTCTTT.

This clone has just one count. The V call is TRBV18, the J call TRBJ2-7, with TRBD2 matching over 7 bases. CDR1 and CDR2 (germline): KGHSH, LQKENI. The J segment lost 5 bases and the V segment lost 6 bases, leaving 13 bases of the junction unmatched. CDR3 length equals 15 residues. Written as DNA, the CDR3 is TGTGCCAGCTCCCGTTCGGGGGGAGAATTGGACGAGCAGTACTTC. It yields the protein CASSRSGGELDEQYF.

The chain employs TRBV5-1 and TRBJ2-5, with D possibly being TRBD1 (5 bases). Looked up from germline, CDR1 is SGHRS and CDR2 is YFSETQ. The V end was cut by 1 base, the J end by 1 base, with 8 bases between. This CDR3 region has 14 residues. CDR3 in amino acids: CASSLNRPQETQYF. In nucleotides, the CDR3 is TGCGCCAGCAGCTTGAACAGGCCCCAAGAGACCCAGTACTTC. The variable domain in full, completed from reference TRBV5-1 and TRBJ2-5, reads KAGVTQTPRYLIKTRGQQVTLSCSPISGHRSVSWYQQTPGQGLQFLFEYFSETQRNKGNFPGRFSGRQFSNSRSEMNVSTLELGDSALYLCASSLNRPQETQYFGPGTRLLVL.

This rearrangement joins TRBV18 to TRBJ2-3; possibly TRBD1 for D (5 bases). The V end lost 4 bases, the J end lost 2 bases, and 7 bases lay between the germline ends. This CDR3 has 13 amino acids. The V gene's germline CDR1 is KGHSH and CDR2 LQKENI. The CDR3 spells CASSQGSTDTQYF. CDR3 bases: TGTGCCAGCTCACAGGGGTCCACAGATACGCAGTATTTT.

V and J are TRBV18 and TRBJ2-7; 7 bases map to TRBD2. The CDR3 totals 15 residues. V lost 2 bases to trimming and J lost 3 bases; unmatched junction nucleotides: 7. CDR1 is KGHSH, CDR2 LQKENI, per germline. In nucleotides, the CDR3 is TGTGCCAGCTCACCATCTGAACTAGCGTTCTACGAGCAGTACTTC. Protein sequence: CASSPSELAFYEQYF.

This clone was detected only a few times. The chain has TRBV30 and TRBJ1-6; unclear D gene. Deletions cut 4 bases from V and 7 bases from J, with 11 bases between. Germline assignment: CDR1 GTSNPN and CDR2 SVGIG (reference sequence). This CDR3 is built from 13 residues. The CDR3 here is CAWTWGANSPLHF. The CDR3 DNA reads as TGTGCCTGGACTTGGGGAGCGAATTCACCCCTCCACTTT.

This chain connects TRBV1 to TRBJ2-7; whether TRBD1, the table's D call, matches the DNA was not checked. TRBV1 is a listed pseudogene. The CDR3 covers 13 residues. For the CDR3, the DNA is TGCGCCAGCAGCCAACCACCTACAGGGAAGCAGTACTTC. Translation: CASSQPPTGKQYF.

J is TRBJ2-1 and V is TRBV16; tentative D call: TRBD2 (6 bases). Deletions cut 4 bases from V and 14 bases from J, with 18 bases between. Germline V CDR1 and CDR2: KGHSY, FQNENV. This CDR3 has 13 residues. The CDR3 sequence is CASSPSVAEAEFF. The CDR3, as DNA: TGTGCCAGCAGCCCTTCAGTAGCGGAGGCTGAGTTCTTC.

The genes are TRBV18 and TRBJ2-2; 12 bases fit TRBD2. V was pared by 6 bases and J by 6 bases, with 5 bases of the junction left unmatched. This CDR3 contains 15 residues. CDR1 KGHSH and CDR2 LQKENI come from the germline V gene. CDR3 loop: CASSPTSGSSGELFF. The DNA of the CDR3 is TGTGCCAGCTCTCCGACTAGCGGGAGCTCCGGGGAGCTGTTTTTT.

This clone was detected only a few times. The chain links TRBV9 to TRBJ2-5; 14 bases align to TRBD2. Germline V CDR1 and CDR2: SGDLS, YYNGEE. Trimming at V came to 0 bases and at J to 5 bases, leaving 3 bases not matched to a gene. CDR3 size: 16 residues. CDR3 region: CASSVGLAGGIETQYF. CDR3 nucleotides: TGTGCCAGCAGCGTAGGACTAGCGGGGGGGATCGAGACCCAGTACTTC.

This clone turned up a few times. The J gene is TRBJ2-7, the V gene TRBV18, with 7 nucleotides matching TRBD1. The germline V gene has CDR1 KGHSH and CDR2 LQKENI. CDR3 length equals 15 residues. Trimming cost V 0 bases and J 3 bases; bases outside gene matches: 5. CDR3 in DNA: TGTGCCAGCTCACCACCCGTAACAGGGGTCTACGAGCAGTACTTC. This encodes CASSPPVTGVYEQYF. Using reference TRBV18 and TRBJ2-7 for the parts outside the CDR3, the full variable domain is NAGVMQNPRHLVRRRGQEARLRCSPMKGHSHVYWYRQLPEEGLKFMVYLQKENIIDESGMPKERFSAEFPKEGPSILRIQQVVRGDSAAYFCASSPPVTGVYEQYFGPGTRLTVT.

For this clone: At one of its ends the junction is not consistent with the germline gene, which may arise from a read error. The V call is TRBV19, the J call TRBJ2-1; D not certain. The CDR3 has 13 residues. Germline lookup yields CDR1 LNHDA and CDR2 SQIVND (reference sequence). CDR3: CASSRVSYNEQFF. The CDR3, as DNA: TGTGCTAGTAGTAGGGTCAGCTACAATGAGCAGTTCTTC.

The CDR3 spells CASSPTGTGRTEAFF. The DNA for the CDR3 is TGTGCCAGCTCACCTACCGGGACAGGGAGAACTGAAGCTTTCTTT. The chain combines TRBV18 with TRBJ1-1; the match to TRBD1 covers 9 bases. This CDR3 has 15 amino acids. Germline lookup yields CDR1 KGHSH and CDR2 LQKENI. V lost 3 bases, J lost 5 bases, and 7 bases stayed unmatched.

CDR3: CASSVSGTSGYEQYF. CDR3 in DNA: TGCGCCAGCAGCGTCTCCGGGACTAGCGGGTACGAGCAGTACTTC. This chain uses TRBV5-1 with TRBJ2-7, with 12 positions matching TRBD2. CDR1 SGHRS and CDR2 YFSETQ come from the germline V gene. The CDR3 sequence is 15 residues long. Trimming at V came to 4 bases and at J to 4 bases, leaving 6 bases not matched to a gene.

The J gene is TRBJ1-1, the V gene TRBV18; TRBD1 matches at 7 bases. Germline V CDR1 and CDR2: KGHSH, LQKENI. The CDR3 totals 15 residues. V lost 3 bases, J lost 2 bases, and 6 bases stayed unmatched. CDR3 amino acids: CASSPGSGGNTEAFF. The CDR3 region has the DNA TGTGCCAGCTCACCGGGATCAGGGGGAAACACTGAAGCTTTCTTT.

This clone has only one observation. V is TRBV30 and J is TRBJ1-3; the D is unclear. The length of the CDR3 is 13 residues. Deletions cut 0 bases from V and 0 bases from J, with 3 bases between. Germline CDR1 is GTSNPN and CDR2 is SVGIG (reference sequence). The CDR3 nucleotides read TGTGCCTGGAGTGTAGTCTCTGGAAACACCATATATTTT. Protein sequence: CAWSVVSGNTIYF. Full variable domain (rest looked up from reference TRBV30 and TRBJ1-3): SQTIHQWPATLVQPVGSPLSLECTVEGTSNPNLYWYRQAAGRGLQLLFYSVGIGQISSEVPQNLSASRPQDRQFILSSKKLLLSDSGFYLCAWSVVSGNTIYFGEGSWLTVV.

The J gene is TRBJ1-1, the V gene TRBV19; the D gene is possibly TRBD1 (6 bases). Germline CDR1 LNHDA, CDR2 SQIVND (reference sequence). V was trimmed by 8 bases and J by 3 bases, leaving 22 bases between them. There are 16 residues in the CDR3. CDR3 in amino acids: CASRRGINRDHTEAFF. Written as DNA, the CDR3 is TGTGCCAGTCGGAGAGGAATAAACAGGGATCACACTGAAGCTTTCTTT.

The gene calls are TRBV28 and TRBJ1-1, with no clear D. Deletions cut 5 bases from V and 0 bases from J, with 16 bases between. Germline V gene data show CDR1 as MDHEN and CDR2 as SYDVKM. CDR3 length: 16 residues. The chain's CDR3 is CASSRPGLGLNTEAFF. CDR3 nucleotide sequence: TGTGCCAGCAGTCGGCCCGGGTTGGGGTTGAACACTGAAGCTTTCTTT.

The V and J genes are TRBV15 and TRBJ2-2; TRBD2 matches 12 bases. The ends lost 0 bases at V and 4 bases at J; junction bases unmatched: 3. CDR1 is LNHNV and CDR2 is YYDKDF in the germline V gene (reference sequence). The CDR3 consists of 17 residues. CDR3 nucleotides: TGTGCCACCAGCAGAGATGGACTAGCGGGGAGCACCGGGGAGCTGTTTTTT. Protein sequence: CATSRDGLAGSTGELFF.